Below, 7 T cell receptor beta chains from the same sample are listed, as sequenced in a study of post-analysis software for immune sequencing data. Incorporated into the TCR beta cDNA libraries were unique molecular identifiers, which served to reduce PCR and sequencing biases. TCRdb re-called the PCR reads through MiXCR, storing one row per CDR3 protein. The sample has approximately 770,000 distinct CDR3 sequences, roughly 50% seen once. Study results and limitations: Several TRBV segments, TRBV5-6, TRBV5-1 and TRBV20-1 among them, were found more frequent in patients than controls.

Their antigen targets remain unknown. Sequencing was done on a sample of blood. These receptors originate from a girl aged 10 to 17 with multiple sclerosis.

The rearrangement links TRBV24-1 to TRBJ2-7; TRBD1 is a possible D gene (5 bases). CDR3 length equals 13 residues. Germline V gives CDR1 KGHDR, CDR2 SFDVKD. Trimming shortened V by 5 bases and J by 2 bases, and 9 bases separated the two germline ends. CDR3 bases: TGTGCCACCAGTGGGGGCAGAGCCTACGAGCAGTACTTC. Its translation: CATSGGRAYEQYF.

This clonotype showed up just a few times. The chain is built from TRBV5-5 and TRBJ2-3; 8 bases are shared with TRBD2. The germline V gene encodes CDR1 SGHKS and CDR2 YYEKEE (reference sequence). V gave up 4 bases and J gave up 6 bases; unmatched junction bases: 7. This CDR3 is 14 amino acids long. The CDR3 reads CASSSRTSPDTQYF. The DNA for the CDR3 is TGTGCCAGCAGCAGCCGGACTAGCCCCGATACGCAGTATTTT.

This clonotype was picked up a small number of times. The rearrangement links TRBV7-2 to TRBJ1-4; D possibly corresponds to TRBD1 (5 bases). Looked up from germline, CDR1 is SGHTA and CDR2 is FQGNSA. V was clipped by 4 bases and J by 5 bases, with 14 bases between them. CDR3 size: 15 residues. CDR3 sequence: CASSWGGETNEKLFF. The CDR3 nucleotides are TGTGCCAGCAGCTGGGGAGGGGAGACGAATGAAAAACTGTTTTTT. The full variable domain, in which reference TRBV7-2 and TRBJ1-4 provide the parts outside the CDR3, is GAGVSQSPSNKVTEKGKDVELRCDPISGHTALYWYRQSLGQGLEFLIYFQGNSAPDKSGLPSDRFSAERTGGSVSTLTIQRTQQEDSAVYLCASSWGGETNEKLFFGSGTQLSVL.

The chain is built from TRBV30 and TRBJ1-5, with D tentatively TRBD1 (5 bases). V was clipped by 4 bases and J by 4 bases, with 14 bases between them. CDR1 is GTSNPN, CDR2 SVGIG, per germline (reference sequence). The CDR3 has 14 residues. As DNA, the CDR3 is TGTGCCTGGACCCCTAGGGGTCCTAATCAGCCCCAGCATTTT. It translates to CAWTPRGPNQPQHF.

This clonotype came up a few times. The rearrangement joins TRBV7-6 to TRBJ2-5, with 9 bases lining up with TRBD2. The J segment lost 3 bases and the V segment lost 6 bases, leaving 5 bases of the junction unmatched. The CDR3 consists of 14 residues. Per the germline V gene, CDR1 is SGHVS and CDR2 is FNYEAQ. For the CDR3, the DNA is TGTGCCAGCAGACGGCGGGAGGGGGAAGAGACCCAGTACTTC. Translated, it gives CASRRREGEETQYF.

This clonotype was picked up a small number of times. V gene TRBV20-1 combines with J gene TRBJ2-1; tentatively, D is TRBD1 (7 bases). The CDR3 contains 15 residues. Per the germline V gene, CDR1 is DFQATT and CDR2 is SNEGSKA (reference sequence). Trimming stripped 3 bases from V and 7 bases from J, with 19 bases between. CDR3 sequence: CSASPSEGAINEQFF. The CDR3 DNA reads TGCAGTGCTAGCCCCTCGGAGGGGGCCATTAATGAGCAGTTCTTC.

In its sample, this clonotype was seen a few times. The V gene is TRBV20-1, the J gene TRBJ2-1, with D maybe TRBD1 (5 bases). The germline gives CDR1 DFQATT, CDR2 SNEGSKA (reference sequence). This CDR3 has 13 residues. V shed 6 bases and J shed 9 bases, with 18 bases lying between them. CDR3 residues: CSAETGRVTEQFF. CDR3 coding DNA: TGCAGTGCCGAAACGGGCAGGGTAACTGAGCAGTTCTTC.